This record covers a single T cell receptor (beta chain). No antigen is known for it. The data are from a study of hypomethylating agent response in myelodysplastic syndrome. Findings and limits, study-wide: Novel MDS antigen recognition by shared GLIPH2 clusters is possible but unvalidated.

Clones were sequenced by immunoSEQ multiplex PCR, and TCRdb holds only the in-frame ones, with some missing. The table shows 3,500 to 4,500 clones, with about four fifths occurring only once. The V gene lost 5 bases and the J gene lost 1 base, with 8 bases spanning the gap. The germline V gene has CDR1 MNHEY and CDR2 SMNVEV (reference sequence). The CDR3 has 14 amino acids. This material consisted of bone marrow, taken before or after starting hypomethylating agent treatment for myelodysplastic syndrome (not recorded which). The J gene is TRBJ2-2, the V gene TRBV27; the D is unclear. The source of this sequence is a human donor with myelodysplastic syndrome. The CDR3 protein is CASSLGRNTGELFF. The CDR3, as DNA: TGTGCCAGCAGTCTCGGACGGAACACCGGGGAGCTGTTTTTT.